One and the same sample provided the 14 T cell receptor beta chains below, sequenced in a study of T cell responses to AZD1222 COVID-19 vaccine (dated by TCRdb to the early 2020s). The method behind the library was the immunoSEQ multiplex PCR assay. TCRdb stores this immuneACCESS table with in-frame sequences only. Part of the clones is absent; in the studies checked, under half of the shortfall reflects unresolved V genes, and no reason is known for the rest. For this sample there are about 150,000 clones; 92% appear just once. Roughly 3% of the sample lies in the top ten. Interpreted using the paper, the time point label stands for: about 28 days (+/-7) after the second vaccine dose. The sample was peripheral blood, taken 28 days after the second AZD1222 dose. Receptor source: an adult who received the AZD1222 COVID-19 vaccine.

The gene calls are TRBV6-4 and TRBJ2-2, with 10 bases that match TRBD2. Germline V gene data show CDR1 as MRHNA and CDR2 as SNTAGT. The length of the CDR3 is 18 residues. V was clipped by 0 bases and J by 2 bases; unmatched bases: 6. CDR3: CASSDSAASGSNTGELFF. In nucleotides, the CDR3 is TGTGCCAGCAGTGACTCCGCGGCTAGCGGGAGTAACACCGGGGAGCTGTTTTTT.

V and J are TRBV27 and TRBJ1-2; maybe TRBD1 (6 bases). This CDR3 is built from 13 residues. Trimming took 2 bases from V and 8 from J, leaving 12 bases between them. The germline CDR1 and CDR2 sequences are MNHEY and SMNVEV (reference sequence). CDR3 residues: CASSLGGSGGYTF. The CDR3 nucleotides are TGTGCCAGCAGTTTAGGGGGCTCGGGAGGCTACACCTTC.

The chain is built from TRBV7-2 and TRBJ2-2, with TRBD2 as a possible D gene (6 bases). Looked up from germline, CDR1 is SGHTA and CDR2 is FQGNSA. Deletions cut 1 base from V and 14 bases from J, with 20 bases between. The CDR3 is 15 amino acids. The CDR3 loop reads CASSLDGAPRRVLFF. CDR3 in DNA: TGTGCCAGCAGCTTAGACGGGGCCCCAAGGAGGGTTCTGTTTTTT. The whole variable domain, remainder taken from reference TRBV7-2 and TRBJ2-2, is GAGVSQSPSNKVTEKGKDVELRCDPISGHTALYWYRQSLGQGLEFLIYFQGNSAPDKSGLPSDRFSAERTGGSVSTLTIQRTQQEDSAVYLCASSLDGAPRRVLFFGEGSRLTVL.

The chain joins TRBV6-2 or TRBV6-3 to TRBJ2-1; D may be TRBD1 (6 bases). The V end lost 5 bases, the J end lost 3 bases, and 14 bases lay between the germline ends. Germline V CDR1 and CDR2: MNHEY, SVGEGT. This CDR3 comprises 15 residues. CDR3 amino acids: CASSHPRDNYNEQFF. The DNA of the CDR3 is TGTGCCAGCAGTCACCCCCGGGACAACTACAATGAGCAGTTCTTC.

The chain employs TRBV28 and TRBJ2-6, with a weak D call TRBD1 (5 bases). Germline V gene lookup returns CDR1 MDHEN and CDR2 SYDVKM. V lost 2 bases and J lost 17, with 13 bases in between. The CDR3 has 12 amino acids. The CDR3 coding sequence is TGTGCCAGCAGTTTAAGGGGATCGACCGTGACTTTC. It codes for CASSLRGSTVTF. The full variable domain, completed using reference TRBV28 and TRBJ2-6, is DVKVTQSSRYLVKRTGEKVFLECVQDMDHENMFWYRQDPGLGLRLIYFSYDVKMKEKGDIPEGYSVSREKKERFSLILESASTNQTSMYLCASSLRGSTVTFGAGSRLTVL.

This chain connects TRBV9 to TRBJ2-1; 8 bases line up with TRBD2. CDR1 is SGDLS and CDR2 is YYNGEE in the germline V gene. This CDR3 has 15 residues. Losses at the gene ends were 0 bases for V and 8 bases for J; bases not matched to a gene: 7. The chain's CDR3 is CASSVAPSGSYEQFF. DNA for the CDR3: TGTGCCAGCAGCGTAGCCCCTAGCGGGTCCTATGAGCAGTTCTTC.

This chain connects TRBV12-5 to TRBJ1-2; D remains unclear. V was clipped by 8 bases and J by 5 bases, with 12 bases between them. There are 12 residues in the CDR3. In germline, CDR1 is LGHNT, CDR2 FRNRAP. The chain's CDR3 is CASSSNGYGYTF. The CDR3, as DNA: TGTGCTAGTAGTTCAAATGGTTATGGCTACACCTTC.

The CDR3 is CASSLRAYGYNEQFF. The DNA for the CDR3 is TGTGCCAGCAGCTTGAGGGCTTATGGATACAATGAGCAGTTCTTC. The gene calls are TRBV5-8 and TRBJ2-1; D is ambiguous. The V end was cut by 1 base, the J end by 4 bases, with 12 bases between. This CDR3 comprises 15 residues. CDR1 and CDR2 from the germline V gene are SGHTS and YDEGEE.

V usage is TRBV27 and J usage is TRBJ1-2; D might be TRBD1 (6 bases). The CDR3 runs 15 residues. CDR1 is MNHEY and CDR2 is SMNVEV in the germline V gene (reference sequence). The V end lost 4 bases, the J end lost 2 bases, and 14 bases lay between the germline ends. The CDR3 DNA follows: TGTGCCAGCAGTTCAAGACAGGATTCGAACTATGGCTACACCTTC. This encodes CASSSRQDSNYGYTF.

The CDR3: CASSVDFQGEQFF. CDR3 nucleotides: TGCGCCAGCAGCGTCGACTTTCAGGGTGAGCAGTTCTTC. The chain combines TRBV5-1 with TRBJ2-1; maybe TRBD1 (5 bases). Germline V gene lookup returns CDR1 SGHRS and CDR2 YFSETQ. V lost 4 bases, J lost 9 bases, and 14 bases lay in between. The CDR3 spans 13 residues. The full variable domain, with the rest looked up from reference TRBV5-1 and TRBJ2-1, is KAGVTQTPRYLIKTRGQQVTLSCSPISGHRSVSWYQQTPGQGLQFLFEYFSETQRNKGNFPGRFSGRQFSNSRSEMNVSTLELGDSALYLCASSVDFQGEQFFGPGTRLTVL.

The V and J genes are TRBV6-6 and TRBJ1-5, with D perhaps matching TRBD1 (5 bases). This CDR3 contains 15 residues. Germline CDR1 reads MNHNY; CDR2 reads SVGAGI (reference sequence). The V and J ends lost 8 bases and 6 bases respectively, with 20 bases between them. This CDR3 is CASVARGVGAQPQHF. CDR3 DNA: TGTGCCAGCGTCGCCCGAGGGGTTGGGGCTCAGCCCCAGCATTTT.

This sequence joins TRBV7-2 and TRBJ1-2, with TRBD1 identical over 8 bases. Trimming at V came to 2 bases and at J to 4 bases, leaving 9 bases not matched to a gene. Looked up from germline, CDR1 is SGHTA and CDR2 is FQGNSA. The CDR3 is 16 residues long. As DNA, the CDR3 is TGTGCCAGCAGCTTAAGAGGACAGGGTTTAGGCTATGGCTACACCTTC. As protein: CASSLRGQGLGYGYTF.

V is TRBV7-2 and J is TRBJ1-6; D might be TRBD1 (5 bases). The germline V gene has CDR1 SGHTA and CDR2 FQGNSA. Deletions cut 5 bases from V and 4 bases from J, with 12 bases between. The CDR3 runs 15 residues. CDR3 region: CASSPGRGYNSPLHF. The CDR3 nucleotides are TGTGCCAGCAGCCCTGGGAGGGGTTATAATTCACCCCTCCACTTT.

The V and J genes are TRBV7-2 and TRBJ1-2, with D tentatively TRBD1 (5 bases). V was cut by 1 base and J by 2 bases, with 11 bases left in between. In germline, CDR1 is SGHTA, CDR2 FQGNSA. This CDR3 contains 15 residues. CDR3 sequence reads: CASSLVTGGNYGYTF. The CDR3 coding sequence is TGTGCCAGCAGCTTAGTAACAGGCGGGAACTATGGCTACACCTTC.